The clone carrying this TCR beta chain was counted many times. As yet, its antigen is unknown. Each CDR3 protein is one row after TCRdb ran MiXCR on the reads. The table has almost 550,000 distinct CDR3 sequences, 16% seen once. The CDR3 is made up of 17 amino acids. Germline CDR1 LGHNA, CDR2 YNFKEQ. Trimming removed 1 base from V and 3 bases from J; junction bases left unmatched: 7. The sample comes from a study of T cell repertoires in cytomegalovirus infection. Background on the study: It can be stated that public TCR beta signatures indicated CMV infection as well as a matching HLA type.

Notes on the study in general: The response measured ex vivo was dominated by TCR beta clonotypes (HLA-C-restricted and CMV-specific). The study identified carriers of CMV plus the relevant HLA from cumulative public TCR beta family frequency.

J is TRBJ1-1 and V is TRBV4-2; 11 nucleotides match TRBD1. The source of this sequence is a human donor in good health (CMV status not recorded). Some clones in this sample may be carry-over from other donors' samples. Material for sequencing was CD8+ T cells from PBMCs. The CDR3 loop reads CASSQVYTGQGDTEAFF. The CDR3, as DNA: TGTGCCAGCAGCCAAGTTTATACGGGACAGGGGGACACTGAAGCTTTCTTT.